This T cell receptor (beta chain) was sequenced for a study of tumor-infiltrating lymphocytes in localized non-small cell lung cancer. Findings and caveats of the study: Technical variation could not be separated from intratumor heterogeneity here. No T-cell fraction difference was seen between IM1 and IM2 tumors.

For this clone: Its antigen is as yet unknown.

Profiling relied on immunoSEQ multiplex PCR, and the TCRdb table lists in-frame clones only, not all of them. The table lists about 3,800 clones, around 64% of them singletons. V lost 5 bases to trimming and J lost 1 base; unmatched junction nucleotides: 3. The CDR3 runs to 14 residues. Germline V gene lookup returns CDR1 MNHEY and CDR2 SMNVEV (reference sequence). This TCR was sampled from a human donor with non-small cell lung cancer. The chain carries TRBV27 and TRBJ2-3; 7 bases match TRBD1. The sequenced material came from uninvolved lung tissue not adjacent to the tumor. The CDR3 DNA reads TGTGCCAGCAGTCGGGACAGCCGCACAGATACGCAGTATTTT. This codes for CASSRDSRTDTQYF.